These T cell receptor beta chains were read from a single sample in a study of blood T cells in healthy people across ages. TCRdb reanalysed the 5' RACE reads using MiXCR and keeps one entry per CDR3 protein. This table holds 700,000 to 950,000 distinct CDR3 sequences, about three fifths found once. The sequenced sample was blood. These receptors all come from a young man in good health. The CDR3 runs from the conserved cysteine through the conserved F or W. The order of the fields is CDR3 protein, CDR3 DNA, CDR3 length, V gene, J gene, clone size, D gene. The D gene is left open where the match is weak. Clone size is shown for a subset of rows, as once, few, many or a class of expanded clone.

CASSLAPPYNEQFF	TGTGCCAGCAGCTTAGCCCCCCCTTACAATGAGCAGTTCTTC	14	TRBV7-6	TRBJ2-1	many	-
CASSHRDRGSGANVLTF	TGTGCCAGCAGCCATAGGGACAGGGGGTCTGGGGCCAACGTCCTGACTTTC	17	TRBV3-1	TRBJ2-6	-	TRBD1
CSAESGRAVYEQFF	TGCAGTGCTGAGAGCGGGAGGGCCGTCTATGAGCAGTTCTTC	14	TRBV20-1	TRBJ2-1	-	TRBD2
CSVAPREGETQYF	TGCAGCGTCGCCCCAAGGGAGGGAGAGACCCAGTACTTC	13	TRBV29-1	TRBJ2-5	-	TRBD2
CSARAERDYYEQYF	TGCAGTGCTAGAGCCGAGCGGGATTACTACGAGCAGTACTTC	14	TRBV20-1	TRBJ2-7	few	TRBD2
CASSLAGANEQYF	TGTGCCAGCAGTTTAGCGGGAGCCAACGAGCAGTACTTC	13	TRBV27	TRBJ2-7	few	TRBD2
CASSQGFPYEQYF	TGTGCCAGCAGCCAGGGTTTTCCCTACGAGCAGTACTTC	13	TRBV3-1	TRBJ2-7	-	-
CASSLRGGRTEKLFF	TGTGCCAGCAGTTTACGTGGGGGCAGGACTGAAAAACTGTTTTTT	15	TRBV28	TRBJ1-4	-	-
CASSLSTEAFF	TGTGCCAGCAGTTTGTCTACTGAAGCTTTCTTT	11	TRBV5-6	TRBJ1-1	few	-
CASSLYSTRAYEQYF	TGTGCCAGCAGTTTATATAGTACACGCGCCTACGAGCAGTACTTC	15	TRBV27	TRBJ2-7	once	-
CASSLAAGTGYTF	TGTGCCAGCAGTTTAGCAGCCGGGACTGGCTACACCTTC	13	TRBV12-3/TRBV12-4	TRBJ1-2	-	-
CAISGGGGERNEQFF	TGTGCCATCAGTGGGGGGGGTGGGGAAAGAAATGAGCAGTTCTTC	15	TRBV10-3	TRBJ2-1	-	TRBD2
CASSLDGTVDEKLFF	TGCGCCAGCAGCTTGGACGGGACAGTAGATGAAAAACTGTTTTTT	15	TRBV5-1	TRBJ1-4	-	TRBD1
CASSSAGNTEAFF	TGTGCCAGCAGCTCAGCCGGGAACACTGAAGCTTTCTTT	13	TRBV25-1	TRBJ1-1	-	-
CASSLLGTGQMNTEAFF	TGCGCCAGCAGCTTGCTAGGGACAGGGCAAATGAACACTGAAGCTTTCTTT	17	TRBV5-1	TRBJ1-1	few	TRBD1
CASSATFYGYTF	TGCGCCAGCAGTGCGACATTTTATGGCTACACCTTC	12	TRBV10-1	TRBJ1-2	-	-
CSATSGQGDYGYTF	TGCAGTGCTACGTCGGGACAGGGAGACTATGGCTACACCTTC	14	TRBV20-1	TRBJ1-2	-	TRBD1
CASSYGPQETQYF	TGTGCCAGCAGCTATGGACCCCAAGAGACCCAGTACTTC	13	TRBV3-1	TRBJ2-5	few	-
CASSEYYSASGAWETQYF	TGTGCCAGCAGTGAATATTATTCCGCTAGCGGTGCATGGGAGACCCAGTACTTC	18	TRBV25-1	TRBJ2-5	-	TRBD2
CASSEPQENQPQHF	TGTGCCAGCAGTGAACCACAGGAAAATCAGCCCCAGCATTTT	14	TRBV2	TRBJ1-5	few	-
CASSETHSFRTGEPADTQYF	TGCGCCAGCAGTGAAACGCACTCATTTAGAACAGGGGAACCGGCAGATACGCAGTATTTT	20	TRBV10-2	TRBJ2-3	-	TRBD1
CAIMAGRQETQYF	TGTGCCATCATGGCGGGGCGACAAGAGACCCAGTACTTC	13	TRBV10-3	TRBJ2-5	-	-
CSAVRDRGPQPQHF	TGCAGTGCAGTCCGGGACAGGGGGCCTCAGCCCCAGCATTTT	14	TRBV20-1	TRBJ1-5	-	TRBD1
CSARGGGEETQYF	TGCAGTGCTAGGGGGGGGGGCGAAGAGACCCAGTACTTC	13	TRBV20-1	TRBJ2-5	-	-
CSARDRGLGIETQYF	TGCAGTGCTAGAGATCGTGGGTTGGGTATAGAGACCCAGTACTTC	15	TRBV20-1	TRBJ2-5	-	-
CASSRPMQTQYF	TGTGCCAGCAGTCGTCCGATGCAGACCCAGTACTTC	12	TRBV6-5	TRBJ2-5	few	-
CASSFGTSGRSGYEQYF	TGTGCCAGCAGCTTCGGGACTAGCGGGAGATCGGGTTACGAGCAGTACTTC	17	TRBV7-9	TRBJ2-7	-	TRBD2
CASSAAFGEQFF	TGCGCCAGCTCGGCAGCTTTTGGAGAGCAGTTCTTC	12	TRBV5-1	TRBJ2-1	-	-
CAWTNPGLPYEQYF	TGTGCCTGGACCAACCCGGGACTACCGTACGAGCAGTACTTC	14	TRBV30	TRBJ2-7	few	TRBD2
CATSNRETQYF	TGTGCCACCAGCAACCGGGAGACCCAGTACTTC	11	TRBV15	TRBJ2-5	-	-
CASRVSSTDTQYF	TGTGCCAGCAGAGTGTCAAGCACAGATACGCAGTATTTT	13	TRBV6-2/TRBV6-3	TRBJ2-3	-	-
CSATTRGLGYGYTF	TGCAGTGCTACCACGAGGGGGCTTGGATATGGCTACACCTTC	14	TRBV20-1	TRBJ1-2	-	TRBD1
CSVEGGLRNEQFF	TGCAGCGTTGAAGGGGGGCTCCGCAATGAGCAGTTCTTC	13	TRBV29-1	TRBJ2-1	-	-
CASSQNYQATYEQYF	TGTGCCAGCAGCCAAAATTACCAGGCAACCTACGAGCAGTACTTC	15	TRBV4-2	TRBJ2-7	-	-
CSAEVRETGRTEAFF	TGCAGTGCTGAGGTTAGGGAGACAGGGCGAACTGAAGCTTTCTTT	15	TRBV20-1	TRBJ1-1	-	TRBD1
CASRSTSTKETQYF	TGTGCCAGCAGGTCGACAAGTACAAAAGAGACCCAGTACTTC	14	TRBV2	TRBJ2-5	-	-
CASSPVQGESREQYF	TGTGCCAGCAGCCCCGTACAGGGTGAATCTCGAGAGCAGTACTTC	15	TRBV7-9	TRBJ2-7	few	-
CSARGGTGTETQYF	TGCAGTGCTAGGGGAGGGACAGGGACAGAGACCCAGTACTTC	14	TRBV20-1	TRBJ2-5	-	TRBD1
CANRKAVEETQYF	TGTGCCAACAGAAAGGCAGTTGAGGAGACCCAGTACTTC	13	TRBV6-5	TRBJ2-5	-	-
CASLQLAYSGANVLTF	TGTGCCAGCCTACAACTAGCGTACTCTGGGGCCAACGTCCTGACTTTC	16	TRBV2	TRBJ2-6	-	TRBD2
CASSLRDRVTDEQFF	TGTGCCAGCAGTCTGAGGGACAGGGTCACGGATGAGCAGTTCTTC	15	TRBV6-2/TRBV6-3	TRBJ2-1	-	TRBD1
CAITAVAGERDEQFF	TGTGCCATCACGGCTGTCGCGGGGGAAAGGGATGAGCAGTTCTTC	15	TRBV10-3	TRBJ2-1	-	TRBD2
CASSTGFPGELFF	TGTGCCAGCTCGACCGGGTTCCCCGGGGAGCTGTTTTTT	13	TRBV12-3/TRBV12-4	TRBJ2-2	-	-
CASGPGQGPYEQYF	TGTGCTAGTGGTCCGGGACAGGGACCTTACGAGCAGTACTTC	14	TRBV12-5	TRBJ2-7	-	TRBD1
CSASPGGRGVYF	TGCAGTGCTTCCCCTGGCGGGAGGGGGGTGTATTTT	12	TRBV20-1	TRBJ2-3	-	TRBD2
CASSPTGTNEKLFF	TGTGCCAGCAGTCCAACCGGGACTAATGAAAAACTGTTTTTT	14	TRBV18	TRBJ1-4	-	-
CSADRIYNEQFF	TGCAGCGCGGACAGGATTTACAATGAGCAGTTCTTC	12	TRBV29-1	TRBJ2-1	-	TRBD1
CSVEDGVTDTQYF	TGCAGCGTTGAAGATGGAGTAACAGATACGCAGTATTTT	13	TRBV29-1	TRBJ2-3	few	-
CASSQDPTGGGLFPEQFF	TGTGCCAGCAGCCAAGATCCCACAGGGGGCGGGTTATTTCCTGAGCAGTTCTTC	18	TRBV4-2	TRBJ2-1	-	TRBD1
CASTGESYGYTF	TGTGCCAGCACGGGGGAGTCTTATGGCTACACCTTC	12	TRBV2	TRBJ1-2	-	-
CSAREIYQPQHF	TGCAGTGCTAGAGAGATTTATCAGCCCCAGCATTTT	12	TRBV20-1	TRBJ1-5	-	-
CASSLGQGTTDTQYF	TGTGCCAGCAGCTTAGGGCAGGGGACTACAGATACGCAGTATTTT	15	TRBV11-3	TRBJ2-3	-	-
CASKVSLSYNEQFF	TGTGCCAGCAAGGTCTCGCTCTCCTACAATGAGCAGTTCTTC	14	TRBV6-5	TRBJ2-1	-	-
CASSEPTAYEQYF	TGTGCCAGCAGTGAACCGACGGCCTACGAGCAGTACTTC	13	TRBV25-1	TRBJ2-7	-	-
CASSYGAAVIYGYTF	TGTGCCAGCAGTTACGGGGCGGCAGTGATCTATGGCTACACCTTC	15	TRBV6-5	TRBJ1-2	few	-